The rows below give T cell receptor beta chains drawn from one sample of a study of response to subunit inactivated influenza vaccine. In TCRdb, the RT-PCR reads were re-called with MiXCR into one record per CDR3 protein. The sample lists more than 500,000 distinct CDR3 sequences; 11% were seen once. Separately, the same data were catalogued under a study of T cells expressing NK-cell markers.

This specimen consisted of PBMCs from blood, obtained on the day of vaccination. The receptor source for this set is a man in his fifties or sixties who received an inactivated influenza vaccine. Each CDR3 is given with its conserved first and last residue. A D gene is named only where the DNA matches it firmly. Not every row has a clone size; where given, it reads once, few, many or a size class.

NA	TRBV2	TRBD2	TRBJ2-2	TGTGCCAGCAGTGAGAACGCGGGAGGGAACACCGGGGAGCTGTTTTTT	CASSENAGGNTGELFF
few	TRBV29-1	NA	TRBJ1-1	TGCAGCGTTGAATGGTTCGGCAGGGCCAACACTGAAGCTTTCTTT	CSVEWFGRANTEAFF
NA	TRBV20-1	NA	TRBJ1-1	TGCAGTGCCCCTATTTGGGCAAGGGGGTCCGACACTGAAGCTTTCTTT	CSAPIWARGSDTEAFF
many	TRBV20-1	NA	TRBJ2-1	TGCAGTGCTCACCCACGGGAGCTTTGGTTCTTC	CSAHPRELWFF
NA	TRBV10-2	TRBD2	TRBJ2-7	TGCGCCAGCAGTGAGCCGGGACTAGCGCAAAAAACCTACGAGCAGTACTTC	CASSEPGLAQKTYEQYF
NA	TRBV7-2	TRBD2	TRBJ2-4	TGTGCCAGCAGCTTAAGTGGCGGGGGGGCCATTCAGTACTTC	CASSLSGGGAIQYF
NA	TRBV4-1	NA	TRBJ2-1	TGCGCCAGCAGCCAATACGGGGACCAAAGTTACAATGAGCAGTTCTTC	CASSQYGDQSYNEQFF
NA	TRBV10-3	NA	TRBJ2-7	TGTGCCATCAGCCCCAGGTACAGCAGCTCCTACGAGCAGTACTTC	CAISPRYSSSYEQYF
once	TRBV3-1	TRBD2	TRBJ2-5	TGTGCCAGCAGCCGAGGGAACGCGGGGGGGCCATTTGAGACCCAGTACTTC	CASSRGNAGGPFETQYF
NA	TRBV30	NA	TRBJ2-7	TGTGCTGGGAATATGGGGGGCTACGAGCAGTACTTC	CAGNMGGYEQYF
few	TRBV10-3	NA	TRBJ1-3	TGTGCCATCAGTGAGTCGCGGGCCGGAAACACCATATATTTT	CAISESRAGNTIYF
once	TRBV2	NA	TRBJ1-5	TGTGCCAGCAGGATTCCGGGGGCCGGGGGCAATCAGCCCCAGCATTTT	CASRIPGAGGNQPQHF
NA	TRBV7-9	TRBD1	TRBJ2-2	TGTGCCAGCAGCTTAGACGCGACAGGGGCCGGGGAGCTGTTTTTT	CASSLDATGAGELFF
few	TRBV10-3	TRBD1	TRBJ1-6	TGTGCCATCAGTGAGTCCCCAGGGGGAGGTAGAAATTCACCCCTCCACTTT	CAISESPGGGRNSPLHF
few	TRBV10-3	NA	TRBJ2-5	TGTGCCAGCGCTAGCGATAGGTGGTCCCAGTACTTC	CASASDRWSQYF
many	TRBV28	NA	TRBJ2-7	TGTGCCAGCAGTTTGCTTGGCAGGGACTCGGCTGAGCAGTACTTC	CASSLLGRDSAEQYF
many	TRBV4-1	NA	TRBJ1-1	TGCGCCAGCAGCCAAGGGGGGGGACGGAGGACTGAAGCTTTCTTT	CASSQGGGRRTEAFF
many	TRBV4-1	NA	TRBJ2-3	TGCGCCAGCAGCCAAGATCATAAGAATACGCAGTATTTT	CASSQDHKNTQYF
NA	TRBV5-1	TRBD1	TRBJ2-5	TGTGCCAGCAGTTCAGACAGGGGTGCGGAGACCCAGTACTTC	CASSSDRGAETQYF
many	TRBV5-1	NA	TRBJ2-3	TGCGCCAGCAGATCCTCTAGCGCGTCCACAGATACGCAGTATTTT	CASRSSSASTDTQYF